This T cell receptor beta chain came from a study of T-cell memory formation after mild COVID-19. Findings and caveats of the study: Clones which contracted sat mainly in CM and EM if CD4+, and in EMRA if CD8+.

Sample barcodes and UMIs were carried by the TCR alpha and TCR beta cDNA libraries that 5'RACE generated with constant-segment primers. Using its own MiXCR run on the 5' RACE reads, TCRdb lists one record per CDR3 protein. The table shows approximately 500,000 distinct CDR3 sequences, with 25% occurring only once. This clonotype was seen only a few times. Its specificity is unknown. The CDR3 sequence is 15 residues long. CDR1 SGHRS and CDR2 YFSETQ come from the germline V gene. Germline trimming cut 6 bases from V and 4 bases from J; bases unmatched to any gene: 8. This chain uses TRBV5-1 with TRBJ2-1; 9 nucleotides match TRBD1. Sequenced: PBMCs or a T cell subset sorted from them (not recorded which). The clonotype was recovered from an adult woman who had mild COVID-19 (a few samples of this study predate the infection). Cell type and time point are not known. CDR3 nucleotide sequence: TGCGCCAGCAATATAGGGACAGGGAATTACAATGAGCAGTTCTTC. It codes for CASNIGTGNYNEQFF. The full variable domain, with the rest looked up from reference TRBV5-1 and TRBJ2-1, is KAGVTQTPRYLIKTRGQQVTLSCSPISGHRSVSWYQQTPGQGLQFLFEYFSETQRNKGNFPGRFSGRQFSNSRSEMNVSTLELGDSALYLCASNIGTGNYNEQFFGPGTRLTVL.